Here is one T cell receptor (beta chain) with its context. What it binds is not known. The record originates from a study of T cell responses to AZD1222 COVID-19 vaccine. Study context: Investigators merged groups given second doses at roughly 4 or roughly 12 weeks. Study results and limitations: Among the donors, most were white British and more were female, and clonal diversity was possibly underestimated.

Profiling relied on immunoSEQ multiplex PCR, and the TCRdb table lists in-frame clones only, not all of them. Counted here are 100,000 to 150,000 clones, roughly 91% occurring once; the ten biggest clones make up under 3.5%. V gave up 4 bases and J gave up 15 bases, with 16 bases separating them. This CDR3 is 12 amino acids long. CDR1 MNHEY and CDR2 SMNVEV come from the germline V gene (reference sequence). The chain links TRBV27 to TRBJ2-1; D tentatively reads TRBD1 or TRBD2 (5 bases each). The sequencing used peripheral blood, collected on day 0 of AZD1222 vaccination. This clonotype was obtained from an adult in good health. The CDR3 loop reads CASSSPGTHSFF. In DNA, the CDR3 is TGTGCCAGCAGTTCCCCCGGGACCCACTCGTTCTTC.